These 10 T cell receptor beta chains came from one sample sequenced in a study of T-cell reconstitution after alpha-beta-depleted transplantation in children. Preparing the TCRbeta library involved the use of unique molecular identifiers. A single record per CDR3 protein comes from TCRdb applying MiXCR to the PCR reads. The sample includes some 290,000 distinct CDR3 sequences, roughly 9.5% seen only once; the top ten take about 9.4%. This sample comprised PBMCs from the stem cell graft donor, obtained from the stem cell graft. All receptors come from a human donor who donated a stem cell graft to a child with SCID.

CDR3 DNA: TGTGCTAGTGGTCCCAGGGGTCAGGGCGCAGATACGCAGTATTTT. This translates into CASGPRGQGADTQYF. This chain uses TRBV12-5 with TRBJ2-3, with D tentatively TRBD1 (6 bases). This CDR3 contains 15 residues. With 5 bases removed from V and 4 bases from J, the gap between germline ends came to 16 bases. CDR1 LGHNT and CDR2 FRNRAP come from the germline V gene.

This clonotype was counted a few times. The chain has TRBV4-1 and TRBJ1-1; TRBD1 agrees at 9 bases. The CDR3 consists of 13 residues. Trimming cost V 3 bases and J 4 bases; bases outside gene matches: 0. CDR1 and CDR2 from the germline V gene are MGHRA and YSYEKL. The CDR3 DNA follows: TGCGCCAGCAGCCAGGGACAGGGCACTGAAGCTTTCTTT. Translation gives CASSQGQGTEAFF.

CDR3 nucleotides: TGTGCCAGCAGCACAAGGGCACTAGCCCATGAGCAGTTCTTC. Its protein product is CASSTRALAHEQFF. The chain combines TRBV14 with TRBJ2-1, with a possible D match to TRBD2 (6 bases). Germline V gene data show CDR1 as SGHDN and CDR2 as FVKESK. The CDR3 runs to 14 residues. Trimming left V 5 bases short and J 8 bases short, with 16 bases between.

The V call is TRBV5-6, the J call TRBJ2-6, with 7 bases that match TRBD2. The CDR3 runs 19 residues. Germline CDR1 SGHDT, CDR2 YYEEEE. V gave up 4 bases and J gave up 3 bases; unmatched junction bases: 16. The CDR3 coding sequence is TGTGCCAGCAGCCCGCTGGGGAAGCGGGGAACAGATGGGGCCAACGTCCTGACTTTC. It encodes CASSPLGKRGTDGANVLTF. Complete variable domain (other parts from reference TRBV5-6 and TRBJ2-6): DAGVTQSPTHLIKTRGQQVTLRCSPKSGHDTVSWYQQALGQGPQFIFQYYEEEERQRGNFPDRFSGHQFPNYSSELNVNALLLGDSALYLCASSPLGKRGTDGANVLTFGAGSRLTVL.

This clonotype has at least ten counts. The rearrangement joins TRBV5-1 to TRBJ2-3; the D call may be TRBD1 or TRBD2 (5 bases each). Trimming cost V 0 bases and J 2 bases, with 7 bases left between them. This CDR3 has 14 amino acids. The V gene's germline CDR1 is SGHRS and CDR2 YFSETQ. In DNA form, the CDR3 reads TGCGCCAGCAGCTTGGTGGGGGTCACAGATACGCAGTATTTT. Protein product: CASSLVGVTDTQYF. The full variable domain, its missing parts supplied by reference TRBV5-1 and TRBJ2-3, is KAGVTQTPRYLIKTRGQQVTLSCSPISGHRSVSWYQQTPGQGLQFLFEYFSETQRNKGNFPGRFSGRQFSNSRSEMNVSTLELGDSALYLCASSLVGVTDTQYFGPGTRLTVL.

V is TRBV7-6 and J is TRBJ2-5; D is unclear. CDR3 length: 15 amino acids. Trimming removed 1 base at V and 3 bases at J, with 12 bases between. CDR1 is SGHVS, CDR2 FNYEAQ, per germline. CDR3: CASSLVVAEKETQYF. CDR3 DNA: TGTGCCAGCAGCTTAGTGGTGGCGGAGAAAGAGACCCAGTACTTC.

CDR3 protein: CSASDRSTDTQYF. In nucleotides, the CDR3 is TGCAGTGCTTCCGACAGAAGCACAGATACGCAGTATTTT. The J gene is TRBJ2-3, the V gene TRBV20-1; D might be TRBD1 (5 bases). The CDR3 extends over 13 amino acids. The germline CDR1 and CDR2 sequences are DFQATT and SNEGSKA (reference sequence). Between the trimmed V and J ends, which lost 5 bases and 0 bases, there was a span of 9 bases.

The chain uses TRBV5-1 and TRBJ2-1; D is undetermined. The CDR3 sequence is 16 residues long. V was shortened by 0 bases and J by 0 bases, with 10 bases between the two germline ends. Germline V gives CDR1 SGHRS, CDR2 YFSETQ. The CDR3 DNA reads as TGCGCCAGCAGCTTGGAAGTGTTGAGCTCCTACAATGAGCAGTTCTTC. Its translation is CASSLEVLSSYNEQFF.

The rearrangement uses TRBV10-2 and TRBJ1-5, with 11 bases fitting TRBD1. V lost 7 bases and J lost 4; bases outside the gene matches: 3. CDR3 size: 14 residues. CDR1 and CDR2 from the germline V gene are WSHSY and SAAADI. CDR3 in amino acids: CASTGTGGNQPQHF. The CDR3 region has the DNA TGCGCCAGCACGGGGACAGGGGGAAATCAGCCCCAGCATTTT.

This clonotype has more than one count but fewer than ten. V usage is TRBV5-1 and J usage is TRBJ2-3; no definite D call. CDR3 length equals 14 residues. Trimming stripped 0 bases from V and 3 bases from J, with 8 bases between. Per the germline V gene, CDR1 is SGHRS and CDR2 is YFSETQ. This CDR3 is CASSLVDLTDTQYF. The CDR3 region has the DNA TGCGCCAGCAGCTTGGTGGATTTGACAGATACGCAGTATTTT. The variable domain in full, with the rest retrieved from reference TRBV5-1 and TRBJ2-3, is KAGVTQTPRYLIKTRGQQVTLSCSPISGHRSVSWYQQTPGQGLQFLFEYFSETQRNKGNFPGRFSGRQFSNSRSEMNVSTLELGDSALYLCASSLVDLTDTQYFGPGTRLTVL.